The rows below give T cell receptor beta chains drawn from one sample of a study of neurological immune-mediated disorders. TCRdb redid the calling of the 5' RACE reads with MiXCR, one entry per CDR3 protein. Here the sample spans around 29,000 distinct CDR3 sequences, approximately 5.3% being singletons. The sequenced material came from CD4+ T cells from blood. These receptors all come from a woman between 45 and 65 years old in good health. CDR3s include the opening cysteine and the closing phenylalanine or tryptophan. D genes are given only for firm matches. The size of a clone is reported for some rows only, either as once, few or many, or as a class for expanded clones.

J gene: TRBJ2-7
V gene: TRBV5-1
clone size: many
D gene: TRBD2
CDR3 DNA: TGCGCCAGCAGCTCAACGACTAGCGGCTACGAGCAGTACTTC
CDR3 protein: CASSSTTSGYEQYF

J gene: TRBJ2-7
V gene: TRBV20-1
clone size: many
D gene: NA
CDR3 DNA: TGCAGTGCTAGAGTGGGAACCGAGCAGTACTTC
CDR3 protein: CSARVGTEQYF

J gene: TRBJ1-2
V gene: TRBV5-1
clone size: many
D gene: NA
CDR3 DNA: TGCGCCAGCAGCGAGAGAGGCTACACCTTC
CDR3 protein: CASSERGYTF

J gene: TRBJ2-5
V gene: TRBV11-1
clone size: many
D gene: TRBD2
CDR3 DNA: TGTGCCAGCAGCTTAGAAGCGGGGCGGGAGACCCAGTACTTC
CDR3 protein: CASSLEAGRETQYF

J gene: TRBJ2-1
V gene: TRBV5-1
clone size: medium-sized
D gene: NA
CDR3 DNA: TGCGCCAGCAGCTTTAGAGGGGATGAGCAGTTCTTC
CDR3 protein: CASSFRGDEQFF

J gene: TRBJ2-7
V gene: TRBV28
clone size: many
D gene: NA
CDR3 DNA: TGTGCCAGCAGTTCGCGGGACGCGTTAACCTACGAGCAGTACTTC
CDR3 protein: CASSSRDALTYEQYF

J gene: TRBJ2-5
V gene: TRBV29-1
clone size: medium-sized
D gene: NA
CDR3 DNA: TGCAGCGTTGAGGGTCCGCAAGAGACCCAGTACTTC
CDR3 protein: CSVEGPQETQYF

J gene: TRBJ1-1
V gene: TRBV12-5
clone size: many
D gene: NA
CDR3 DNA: TGTGCTACGAAGGTCTCGGGGCCGAACACTGAAGCTTTCTTT
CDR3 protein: CATKVSGPNTEAFF

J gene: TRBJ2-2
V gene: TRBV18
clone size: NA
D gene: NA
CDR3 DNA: TGTGCCAGCTCACCGACCGGGGCACAGAACACCGGGGAGCTGTTTTTT
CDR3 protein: CASSPTGAQNTGELFF

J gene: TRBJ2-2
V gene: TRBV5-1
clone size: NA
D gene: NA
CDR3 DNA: TGCGCCAGCAGCTTGGGTAACACCGGGGAGCTGTTTTTT
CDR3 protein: CASSLGNTGELFF

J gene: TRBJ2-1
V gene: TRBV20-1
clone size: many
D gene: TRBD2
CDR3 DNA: TGCAGTGCTAACCCGGGACTAGCGGATTACAATGAGCAGTTCTTC
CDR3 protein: CSANPGLADYNEQFF